This entry describes one T cell receptor beta chain. These data originate in a study of blood T cell repertoires in COVID-19. Study context: Samples of COVID-19 (acute and convalescent) were obtained from the United States, Italy and Spain. The analysed material was cDNA or gDNA that came from T cells, B-cell-depleted T cells, or PBMCs.

As handled by the study authors: For nucleated cells, counts were estimated from reference gene primer amplification. The table came from immunoSEQ multiplex PCR; TCRdb's copy has only in-frame clones and leaves some out. The V and J calls and clone size come from that table; D and trimming were worked out from the DNA. The sample lists 50,000 to 80,000 clones, roughly 86% seen once, with 6.9% in the top ten. The trim removed 4 bases at V and 1 base at J, leaving 2 bases unmatched. The length of the CDR3 is 14 residues. CDR1 is LNHDA, CDR2 SQIVND, per germline (reference sequence). Sequences were obtained from peripheral blood. The TCR comes from a man aged 50 to 60 with active COVID-19. The chain has TRBV19 and TRBJ1-1; 8 bases align to TRBD1. The CDR3 nucleotides are TGTGCCAGTAGTACGGGACAGGAGAACACTGAAGCTTTCTTT. As protein: CASSTGQENTEAFF.